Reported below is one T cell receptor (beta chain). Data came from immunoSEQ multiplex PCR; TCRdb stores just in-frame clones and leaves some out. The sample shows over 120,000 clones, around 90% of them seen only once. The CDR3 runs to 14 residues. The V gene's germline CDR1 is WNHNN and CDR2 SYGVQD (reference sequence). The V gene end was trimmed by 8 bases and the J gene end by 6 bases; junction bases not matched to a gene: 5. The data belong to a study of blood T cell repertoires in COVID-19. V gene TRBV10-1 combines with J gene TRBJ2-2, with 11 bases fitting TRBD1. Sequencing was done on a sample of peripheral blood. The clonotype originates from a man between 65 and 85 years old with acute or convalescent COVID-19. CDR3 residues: CASQRDRGSGELFF. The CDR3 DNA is TGCGCCAGCCAACGGGACAGGGGGTCCGGGGAGCTGTTTTTT.